These 28 T cell receptor beta chains were sequenced from one sample in a study of vaccination and CD4 T cells after COVID-19. The time point is: late sampling 161 to 241 days after vaccination in three convalescent patients. Treatment denoted: 10-day PBMC culture with coronavirus spike peptide pools or control peptides (ViraFEST assay). An Oncomine TCR Beta short-read assay was used to sequence the DNA from cultured CD4+ T cells. Each CDR3 protein gets one entry after TCRdb re-called the PCR reads with MiXCR. There are approximately 17,000 distinct CDR3 sequences in the sample; roughly 50% occur only once, and approximately 18% lies in the top ten. These receptors have no known antigen. Sequencing was performed on CD4+ T cells from blood, cultured in vitro, taken about 7 months after SARS-CoV-2 vaccination. These receptors came from a human donor who had recovered from COVID-19.

The chain links TRBV24-1 to TRBJ2-2; 10 bases map to TRBD2. Germline V lookup: CDR1 KGHDR, CDR2 SFDVKD. This CDR3 contains 16 residues. Trimming took 3 bases from V and 5 from J; bases not matched to a gene: 5. The CDR3 is CATSDPGLAPTGELFF. The CDR3 region has the DNA TGTGCCACCAGTGATCCGGGACTAGCGCCGACCGGGGAGCTGTTTTTT.

The V and J genes are TRBV20-1 and TRBJ2-5, with 13 bases aligning to TRBD2. Germline assignment: CDR1 DFQATT and CDR2 SNEGSKA (reference sequence). The CDR3 is made up of 16 amino acids. Trimming at V came to 0 bases and at J to 3 bases, leaving 4 bases not matched to a gene. CDR3 sequence reads: CSARELAGGLEETQYF. The CDR3 DNA follows: TGCAGTGCTAGAGAACTAGCGGGGGGGCTGGAAGAGACCCAGTACTTC.

This chain joins TRBV20-1 and TRBJ2-2; maybe TRBD2 (6 bases). This CDR3 is 12 amino acids long. Germline CDR1 and CDR2: DFQATT and SNEGSKA (reference sequence). V was trimmed by 1 base and J by 6 bases, leaving 6 bases between them. CDR3 sequence (DNA): TGCAGTGCTAGAGCGGGGGCCGGGGAGCTGTTTTTT. This sequence encodes CSARAGAGELFF.

This clonotype was recorded a few times. This chain uses TRBV19 with TRBJ1-5, with D unclear. V gave up 7 bases and J gave up 2 bases, with 15 bases separating them. The CDR3 is 15 amino acids. Germline CDR1 and CDR2: LNHDA and SQIVND (reference sequence). The CDR3 DNA follows: TGTGCCAGTAACAATGGGTGGGAGGGCAATCAGCCCCAGCATTTT. Amino acid sequence: CASNNGWEGNQPQHF.

This clonotype showed up just once. The chain couples TRBV6-2 or TRBV6-3 to TRBJ1-5; possibly TRBD1 for D (5 bases). Trimming took 6 bases from V and 0 from J, leaving 9 bases between them. This CDR3 is 14 amino acids long. In germline, CDR1 is MNHEY, CDR2 SVGEGT. CDR3: CASRTRVSNQPQHF. CDR3 sequence (DNA): TGTGCCAGCAGGACCAGGGTTAGCAATCAGCCCCAGCATTTT.

This sequence joins TRBV19 and TRBJ1-6; D ambiguous. This CDR3 is 13 amino acids long. V lost 4 bases and J 10 bases, leaving 11 bases between the germline ends. Germline CDR1 LNHDA, CDR2 SQIVND (reference sequence). The DNA for the CDR3 is TGTGCCAGTAGTACCGGACCTCACTCACCCCTCCACTTT. Translated: CASSTGPHSPLHF.

This chain joins TRBV21-1 and TRBJ2-7; the DNA was not compared with TRBD2, the D call given in the table. TRBV21-1 is described as a pseudogene. This CDR3 contains 17 residues. The CDR3 reads CASSRPRLAGGGHEQYF. The CDR3 nucleotides read TGTGCCAGCAGCAGACCCCGACTAGCGGGAGGGGGTCACGAGCAGTACTTC.

The gene calls are TRBV29-1 and TRBJ2-1, with TRBD2 matching over 7 bases. With 6 bases clipped from V and 5 bases from J, the junction kept 13 bases outside the gene matches. Germline CDR1 and CDR2: SQVTM and ANQGSEA. CDR3 length: 15 residues. The CDR3 protein is CSVGGWDWGNNEQFF. CDR3 coding DNA: TGCAGCGTCGGGGGGTGGGACTGGGGAAACAATGAGCAGTTCTTC.

J is TRBJ2-7 and V is TRBV5-1; TRBD2 matches at 11 bases. Germline V gives CDR1 SGHRS, CDR2 YFSETQ. The CDR3 sequence is 15 residues long. V lost 5 bases to trimming and J lost 0 bases; unmatched junction nucleotides: 4. Here the CDR3 reads CASRPTSGSSYEQYF. For the CDR3, the DNA is TGCGCCAGCAGACCAACTAGCGGGAGCTCCTACGAGCAGTACTTC.

The chain carries TRBV20-1 and TRBJ2-7; maybe TRBD1 (6 bases). CDR1 and CDR2 (germline): DFQATT, SNEGSKA (reference sequence). CDR3 size: 15 residues. The V end was cut by 6 bases, the J end by 0 bases, with 18 bases between. The CDR3 loop reads CSADDGQSGSYEQYF. Here the CDR3 DNA reads TGCAGTGCCGACGATGGACAGTCAGGCTCCTACGAGCAGTACTTC.

This clonotype was seen more than once but under ten times. The rearrangement joins TRBV11-3 to TRBJ2-7, with 7 bases identical to TRBD1. The CDR3 spans 16 residues. Germline V CDR1 and CDR2: SGHNT, YENEEA. V dropped 2 bases and J dropped 0; count of bases not matched to a gene: 7. The CDR3 region has the DNA TGTGCCAGCAGCTTATCCCTAGGGGGCGACTCCTACGAGCAGTACTTC. It encodes CASSLSLGGDSYEQYF.

The chain is built from TRBV6-5 and TRBJ2-7; 8 bases line up with TRBD2. The ends lost 2 bases at V and 4 bases at J; junction bases unmatched: 7. This CDR3 spans 15 amino acids. Germline CDR1 is MNHEY and CDR2 is SVGAGI. This CDR3 reads CASSYRGSGGYEQYF. CDR3 sequence (DNA): TGTGCCAGCAGTTACCGGGGCAGCGGGGGATACGAGCAGTACTTC.

This chain connects TRBV7-9 to TRBJ2-5, with D uncertain. Trimming shortened V by 0 bases and J by 2 bases, and 7 bases separated the two germline ends. There are 14 residues in the CDR3. CDR1 SEHNR and CDR2 FQNEAQ come from the germline V gene (reference sequence). CDR3 in DNA: TGTGCCAGCAGCTTAGCTAGAACACAAGAGACCCAGTACTTC. Its translation is CASSLARTQETQYF. The entire variable domain, with the rest obtained from reference TRBV7-9 and TRBJ2-5, is as follows: DTGVSQNPRHKITKRGQNVTFRCDPISEHNRLYWYRQTLGQGPEFLTYFQNEAQLEKSRLLSDRFSAERPKGSFSTLEIQRTEQGDSAMYLCASSLARTQETQYFGPGTRLLVL.

This rearrangement joins TRBV27 to TRBJ2-7; the match to TRBD1 covers 9 bases. J gave up 3 bases and V 6 bases, and 6 bases lay outside the gene matches. Germline CDR1 MNHEY, CDR2 SMNVEV (reference sequence). CDR3 length: 14 residues. The CDR3 reads CASRQDRGSYEQYF. CDR3 coding DNA: TGTGCCAGCAGACAAGACAGGGGGAGCTACGAGCAGTACTTC.

The CDR3 sequence: CASGQRRQETQYF. The CDR3 region has the DNA TGTGCCAGCGGGCAGCGGAGACAAGAGACCCAGTACTTC. The J gene is TRBJ2-5, the V gene TRBV2; a weak D match, TRBD2 (5 bases). The germline CDR1 and CDR2 sequences are SNHLY and FYNNEI. V gave up 8 bases and J gave up 2 bases, with 12 bases separating them. CDR3 length equals 13 residues.

V is TRBV2 and J is TRBJ1-2, with 7 bases lining up with TRBD1. The V gene end was trimmed by 5 bases and the J gene end by 7 bases; junction bases not matched to a gene: 4. The length of the CDR3 is 12 residues. Germline-derived CDR1 and CDR2 are SNHLY and FYNNEI. In DNA form, the CDR3 reads TGTGCCAGCAGTCTAACAGGGGTTGGCTACACCTTC. The encoded protein is CASSLTGVGYTF. The full variable domain, with the rest looked up from reference TRBV2 and TRBJ1-2, is EPEVTQTPSHQVTQMGQEVILRCVPISNHLYFYWYRQILGQKVEFLVSFYNNEISEKSEIFDDQFSVERPDGSNFTLKIRSTKLEDSAMYFCASSLTGVGYTFGSGTRLTVV.

The rearrangement links TRBV5-4 to TRBJ1-6, with TRBD1 matching 8 bases. V was clipped by 4 bases and J by 5 bases; unmatched bases: 5. CDR3 length: 15 amino acids. Germline lookup yields CDR1 SGHNT and CDR2 YYREEE (reference sequence). The CDR3 reads CASSIRQGNNSPLHF. The CDR3 nucleotides are TGTGCCAGCAGCATCAGACAGGGGAATAATTCACCCCTCCACTTT.

This clonotype was counted only a few times. The gene calls are TRBV7-2 and TRBJ2-1; D is unresolved. This CDR3 is 12 amino acids long. Trimming took 2 bases from V and 10 from J, leaving 9 bases between them. The germline V gene encodes CDR1 SGHTA and CDR2 FQGNSA. The CDR3 DNA follows: TGTGCCAGCAGCTTAAGGTCCGGCGAGCAGTTCTTC. Translated, it gives CASSLRSGEQFF. Combining the CDR3 with reference TRBV7-2 and TRBJ2-1 gives the whole variable domain GAGVSQSPSNKVTEKGKDVELRCDPISGHTALYWYRQSLGQGLEFLIYFQGNSAPDKSGLPSDRFSAERTGGSVSTLTIQRTQQEDSAVYLCASSLRSGEQFFGPGTRLTVL.

This clonotype has more than one count but fewer than ten. The chain employs TRBV11-3 and TRBJ2-5; D remains unclear. Germline-derived CDR1 and CDR2 are SGHNT and YENEEA. CDR3 length: 13 residues. Trimming took off 0 bases at V and 4 bases at J, with 6 bases between the two ends. In DNA, the CDR3 is TGTGCCAGCAGCTTAGACAGAGCAGAGACCCAGTACTTC. It translates to CASSLDRAETQYF.

The chain uses TRBV20-1 and TRBJ1-2, with D unclear. V was trimmed by 6 bases and J by 0 bases, leaving 8 bases between them. In germline, CDR1 is DFQATT, CDR2 SNEGSKA (reference sequence). The CDR3 is 12 residues long. Written as DNA, the CDR3 is TGCAGTGCCCTAGTAGCTAACTATGGCTACACCTTC. Translated, it gives CSALVANYGYTF.

This clonotype was seen more than once but under ten times. The chain carries TRBV6-5 and TRBJ2-3; the match to TRBD2 covers 9 bases. The trim removed 0 bases at V and 1 base at J, leaving 5 bases unmatched. CDR1 and CDR2 from the germline V gene are MNHEY and SVGAGI. The CDR3 sequence is 17 residues long. CDR3 protein: CASSYSRWTSGTDTQYF. The CDR3 DNA follows: TGTGCCAGCAGTTACTCCCGATGGACTAGCGGCACAGATACGCAGTATTTT.

The rearrangement links TRBV7-2 to TRBJ2-2, with 8 bases matching TRBD2. CDR1 and CDR2 from the germline V gene are SGHTA and FQGNSA. This CDR3 is 18 amino acids long. Trimming cost V 7 bases and J 4 bases; bases outside gene matches: 17. CDR3 in DNA: TGTGCCAGCACATCCGGGACTAGACGTCTCCGGGGCACCGGGGAGCTGTTTTTT. This sequence encodes CASTSGTRRLRGTGELFF.

The CDR3 loop reads CASGRDTNYGYTF. The CDR3 bases are TGTGCCAGCGGGAGGGACACTAACTATGGCTACACCTTC. The J gene is TRBJ1-2, the V gene TRBV2; possible D gene TRBD1, 6 bases. Germline CDR1 reads SNHLY; CDR2 reads FYNNEI. The CDR3 contains 13 residues. The germline V and J ends were trimmed by 8 bases and 0 bases, with 10 bases remaining between them.

The chain couples TRBV20-1 to TRBJ1-3; D may be TRBD1 (6 bases). With 3 bases removed from V and 0 bases from J, the gap between germline ends came to 15 bases. The length of the CDR3 is 16 residues. The germline gives CDR1 DFQATT, CDR2 SNEGSKA (reference sequence). The CDR3 DNA is TGCAGTGCTAGCCCCTCTGACAGGTACTCTGGAAACACCATATATTTT. It encodes CSASPSDRYSGNTIYF.

This chain joins TRBV20-1 and TRBJ2-1, with TRBD2 matching 7 bases. Germline-derived CDR1 and CDR2 are DFQATT and SNEGSKA (reference sequence). There are 14 residues in the CDR3. The ends lost 0 bases at V and 6 bases at J; junction bases unmatched: 5. CDR3 residues: CSARDPRTSNEQFF. The CDR3 bases are TGCAGTGCTAGAGATCCCCGGACTAGCAATGAGCAGTTCTTC.

The chain joins TRBV27 to TRBJ2-3, with 9 bases matching TRBD2. J gave up 0 bases and V 3 bases, and 4 bases lay outside the gene matches. Germline assignment: CDR1 MNHEY and CDR2 SMNVEV (reference sequence). This CDR3 comprises 16 residues. The CDR3 DNA is TGTGCCAGCAGTTTGGGAAGCGGGGGGAGCACAGATACGCAGTATTTT. It yields the protein CASSLGSGGSTDTQYF.

This sequence joins TRBV5-1 and TRBJ2-7, with no clear D. The CDR3 length is 14 residues. CDR1 is SGHRS and CDR2 is YFSETQ in the germline V gene. The germline V and J ends were trimmed by 2 bases and 2 bases, with 11 bases remaining between them. The CDR3 reads CASSFSAATYEQYF. CDR3 nucleotide sequence: TGCGCCAGCAGCTTCTCTGCAGCTACCTACGAGCAGTACTTC. The variable domain in full, completed from reference TRBV5-1 and TRBJ2-7, reads KAGVTQTPRYLIKTRGQQVTLSCSPISGHRSVSWYQQTPGQGLQFLFEYFSETQRNKGNFPGRFSGRQFSNSRSEMNVSTLELGDSALYLCASSFSAATYEQYFGPGTRLTVT.

The chain couples TRBV19 to TRBJ2-7; D is possibly TRBD1 or TRBD2 (5 bases each). Germline loops: CDR1 LNHDA, CDR2 SQIVND (reference sequence). Trimming cost V 9 bases and J 3 bases, with 12 bases left between them. The CDR3 length is 12 residues. For the CDR3, the DNA is TGTGCCAGCGAAGGGGACCACTACGAGCAGTACTTC. Its translation: CASEGDHYEQYF. The full variable domain, its missing parts supplied by reference TRBV19 and TRBJ2-7, is DGGITQSPKYLFRKEGQNVTLSCEQNLNHDAMYWYRQDPGQGLRLIYYSQIVNDFQKGDIAEGYSVSREKKESFPLTVTSAQKNPTAFYLCASEGDHYEQYFGPGTRLTVT.